The clone carrying this T cell receptor (beta chain) was found a few times. Per germline, CDR1 SGHNT and CDR2 YYREEE (reference sequence). V shed 3 bases, J shed 2 bases, and the junction held 6 bases outside the gene matches. The CDR3 is 15 residues long. The data originate from a study of T cells after yellow fever vaccination. 5'RACE template switching generated TCR cDNA, adding a universal primer site and UMIs. TCRdb reprocessed the 5' RACE reads via MiXCR and lists one record per CDR3 protein. Counted here are about 220,000 distinct CDR3 sequences, approximately 3.3% occurring once; the ten biggest clones make up 3.2%.

The chain links TRBV5-4 to TRBJ2-3; 7 bases are a match to TRBD2. The sequence was collected from a man aged 18 to 35 who received the YFV17D yellow fever vaccine. Source: CD4+ T cells sorted from PBMCs, taken 10 days after the yellow fever booster vaccination. This CDR3 reads CASSSGGLHTDTQYF. The DNA of the CDR3 is TGTGCCAGCAGCTCGGGGGGACTACACACAGATACGCAGTATTTT.